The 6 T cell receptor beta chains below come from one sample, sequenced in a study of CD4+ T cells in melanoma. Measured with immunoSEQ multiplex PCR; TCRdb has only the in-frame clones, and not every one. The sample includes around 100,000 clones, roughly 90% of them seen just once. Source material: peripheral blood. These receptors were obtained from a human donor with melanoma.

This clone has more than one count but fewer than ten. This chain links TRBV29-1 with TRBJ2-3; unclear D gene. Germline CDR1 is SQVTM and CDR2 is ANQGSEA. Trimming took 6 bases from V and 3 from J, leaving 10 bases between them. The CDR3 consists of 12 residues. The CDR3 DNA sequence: TGCAGCGTCGCCCGCGGAACAGATACGCAGTATTTT. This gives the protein CSVARGTDTQYF.

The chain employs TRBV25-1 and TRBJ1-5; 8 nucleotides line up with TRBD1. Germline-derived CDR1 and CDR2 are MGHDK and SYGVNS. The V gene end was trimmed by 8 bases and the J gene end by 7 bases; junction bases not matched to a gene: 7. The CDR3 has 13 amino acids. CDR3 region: CASRQGSLQPQHF. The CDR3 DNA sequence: TGTGCCAGCCGACAGGGGAGTTTGCAGCCCCAGCATTTT. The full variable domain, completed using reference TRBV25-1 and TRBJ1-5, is EADIYQTPRYLVIGTGKKITLECSQTMGHDKMYWYQQDPGMELHLIHYSYGVNSTEKGDLSSESTVSRIRTEHFPLTLESARPSHTSQYLCASRQGSLQPQHFGDGTRLSIL.

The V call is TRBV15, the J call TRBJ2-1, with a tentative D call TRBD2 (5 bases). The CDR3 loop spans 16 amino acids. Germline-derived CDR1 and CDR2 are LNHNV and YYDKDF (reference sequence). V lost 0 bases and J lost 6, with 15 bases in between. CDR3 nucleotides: TGTGCCACCAGCAGAGATGGGTGGGAGAGCCCCAATGAGCAGTTCTTC. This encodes CATSRDGWESPNEQFF.

The CDR3 loop is CASSSEPTGGSEQFF. In DNA, the CDR3 is TGTGCCAGCAGCTCCGAACCGACAGGGGGAAGTGAGCAGTTCTTC. This sequence joins TRBV7-9 and TRBJ2-1; TRBD1 agrees at 9 bases. The CDR3 is 15 residues long. The germline V gene encodes CDR1 SEHNR and CDR2 FQNEAQ (reference sequence). Trimming at V came to 4 bases and at J to 9 bases, leaving 10 bases not matched to a gene.

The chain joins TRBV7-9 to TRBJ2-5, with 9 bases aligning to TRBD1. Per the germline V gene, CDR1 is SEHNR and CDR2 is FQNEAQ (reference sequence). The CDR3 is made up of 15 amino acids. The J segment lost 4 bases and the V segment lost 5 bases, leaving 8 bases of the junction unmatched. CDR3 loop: CASSTGTGHRETQYF. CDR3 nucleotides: TGTGCCAGCAGCACCGGGACAGGGCATCGAGAGACCCAGTACTTC.

The DNA for the CDR3 is TGTGCCTGGAGTACCCTGGGTGGGGATACGCAGTATTTT. Protein: CAWSTLGGDTQYF. The chain has TRBV30 and TRBJ2-3; D gene unclear. Germline values: CDR1 GTSNPN, CDR2 SVGIG (reference sequence). Trimming took off 2 bases at V and 6 bases at J, with 12 bases between the two ends. The CDR3 has 13 residues.